These 27 T cell receptor beta chains were sequenced from one sample in a study of tumor-infiltrating lymphocytes in primary liver carcinoma. The authors made TCR beta cDNA from 500 ng total RNA with a constant-region primer. Construction of TCR beta libraries relied on three successive nested multiplex PCR rounds employing slightly modified ARM-PCR. Both of the initial two PCR rounds ran for about 11 cycles and employed TRBV1-TRBV30 forward primers alongside a C-beta reverse primer. TCRdb processed the multiplex PCR reads anew with MiXCR; each CDR3 protein has one entry. The sample yields 300,000 to 350,000 distinct CDR3 sequences, approximately 64% seen once. Unsorted whole blood supplied the RNA, and germline DNA was extracted too. Sequencing input: peripheral blood. Receptors were obtained from a man aged 40-49 years with primary liver carcinoma and hepatitis B virus infection.

This clonotype was observed at least ten times. V usage is TRBV12-3 or TRBV12-4 and J usage is TRBJ2-7; 8 bases agree with TRBD1. Trimming cost V 2 bases and J 4 bases; bases outside gene matches: 10. The CDR3 loop spans 16 amino acids. The DNA for the CDR3 is TGTGCCAGCAGTTTAAAGTTAGGGCAGGGGGCTTACGAGCAGTACTTC. Translating gives CASSLKLGQGAYEQYF.

Points on this clonotype: The junction shows a germline mismatch at one end, possibly a read error. The chain employs TRBV29-1 and TRBJ2-7; possible D gene TRBD1, 6 bases. The CDR3 sequence is 13 residues long. Germline V gene data show CDR1 as SQVTM and CDR2 as ANQGSEA. The CDR3 nucleotides read TGCAGCGCCCGCACAGGGCGAGACTACGAGAAGTACTTC. Translating it yields CSARTGRDYEKYF.

The chain employs TRBV6-2 or TRBV6-3 and TRBJ1-5; D may be TRBD1 (5 bases). This CDR3 comprises 13 residues. CDR1 and CDR2 (germline): MNHEY, SVGEGT. The ends were cut back, 6 bases at V and 3 bases at J, with 9 bases in the middle. The CDR3 region is CASSDRFNQPQHF. The CDR3 bases are TGTGCCAGCAGCGACAGATTCAATCAGCCCCAGCATTTT.

A word on this clonotype: At one end the junction does not follow the germline gene, possibly because of a read error. The chain joins TRBV6-6 to TRBJ2-7, with D perhaps assigned TRBD1 or TRBD2 (6 bases each). Germline V gene lookup returns CDR1 MNHNY and CDR2 SVGAGI (reference sequence). This CDR3 is 15 amino acids long. CDR3 coding DNA: TGTGCCAGCAGTTCATATCCAGGCAGGGGAGGCAAGCAATACTTC. It translates to CASSSYPGRGGKQYF.

The rearrangement uses TRBV11-1 and TRBJ2-1, with D unclear. V lost 0 bases and J lost 7, with 16 bases in between. From germline, CDR1 is SGHAT and CDR2 FQDESV (reference sequence). The CDR3 is 16 amino acids. CDR3 protein: CASSLAKRRGENEQFF. Here the CDR3 DNA reads TGTGCCAGCAGCTTAGCGAAAAGGAGAGGAGAGAATGAGCAGTTCTTC.

The chain joins TRBV29-1 to TRBJ2-3; the D gene is possibly TRBD2 (5 bases). The CDR3 runs to 11 residues. The V end was cut by 8 bases, the J end by 11 bases, with 17 bases between. Germline V gene sequence: CDR1 SQVTM, CDR2 ANQGSEA. The CDR3 is CSPQYGNMQYF. CDR3 sequence (DNA): TGCAGCCCACAGTACGGGAATATGCAGTATTTT.

The table lists this clonotype with many counts. This rearrangement joins TRBV4-1 to TRBJ2-5; TRBD1 might be the D (6 bases). The CDR3 has 15 amino acids. The V gene lost 3 bases and the J gene lost 0 bases, with 11 bases spanning the gap. Germline assignment: CDR1 MGHRA and CDR2 YSYEKL. CDR3 amino acids: CASSHVDRNQETQYF. The CDR3 region has the DNA TGCGCCAGCAGCCATGTCGACAGGAACCAAGAGACCCAGTACTTC.

This chain links TRBV4-1 with TRBJ2-1; D is undetermined. Germline assignment: CDR1 MGHRA and CDR2 YSYEKL. V dropped 7 bases and J dropped 4 bases, with 8 bases sitting between them. CDR3 length: 12 amino acids. The CDR3 coding sequence is TGCGCCAGCAAGCAGTTATACAATGAGCAGTTCTTC. Its protein product is CASKQLYNEQFF.

Of note for this clonotype: A much larger clonotype is one base distant, so this may be a read error. The rearrangement links TRBV6-2 or TRBV6-3 to TRBJ2-1; 9 nucleotides align to TRBD2. Germline CDR1 MNHEY, CDR2 SVGEGT. This CDR3 is built from 13 residues. The chain's CDR3 is CVSSSSGSREQFF. The CDR3 nucleotides read TGTGTCAGCAGTAGTAGCGGGAGCCGTGAACAGTTCTTC.

This clonotype was picked up one time. A much larger clone is a single base away; this may be a read error. The V call is TRBV10-2, the J call TRBJ2-7; possibly TRBD2 for D (6 bases). The CDR3 sequence is 14 residues long. Deletions cut 5 bases from V and 2 bases from J, with 13 bases between. CDR1 and CDR2 (germline): WSHSY, SAAADI. The CDR3 loop reads CASSTGGAPYEQYF. The CDR3 DNA sequence: TGCGCCAGCAGTACGGGCGGGGCCCCCTACGAGCAGTACTTC.

About this clonotype: Germline is not matched at one junction end, which may reflect a read error. This chain links TRBV5-4 with TRBJ1-2, with a weak D call TRBD1 (5 bases). The germline V gene encodes CDR1 SGHNT and CDR2 YYREEE (reference sequence). The CDR3 runs to 14 residues. This CDR3 reads CTSSLGLLQGGYTF. The DNA of the CDR3 is TGCACCAGCAGCTTAGGGCTACTTCAGGGTGGCTACACCTTC.

This clonotype has ten or more counts. The chain has TRBV5-5 and TRBJ1-2, with no clear D. CDR1 is SGHKS, CDR2 YYEKEE, per germline (reference sequence). Trimming stripped 0 bases from V and 8 bases from J, with 11 bases between. There are 13 residues in the CDR3. DNA of the CDR3: TGTGCCAGCAGCTTGGTGGGTGCGTCCGGCTACACCTTC. Translated, it gives CASSLVGASGYTF.

Comment on this clonotype: This may be a read error, as it is one base from a much larger clone. The chain carries TRBV29-1 and TRBJ1-2; D possibly corresponds to TRBD1 (5 bases). This CDR3 is 13 amino acids long. Germline V gene sequence: CDR1 SQVTM, CDR2 ANQGSEA. V lost 7 bases to trimming and J lost 9 bases, with 21 bases between them. The CDR3 reads CSGGTVQERRYTF. For the CDR3, the DNA is TGCAGCGGGGGGACTGTCCAGGAGAGACGCTACACCTTC.

As for this clonotype: A read error is likely, as this CDR3 ends without the conserved phenylalanine or tryptophan. The V call is TRBV11-2, the J call TRBJ2-1; TRBD1 might be the D (8 bases). Trimming left V 5 bases short and J 12 bases short, with 17 bases between. From germline, CDR1 is SGHAT and CDR2 FQNNGV. The CDR3 has 13 amino acids. The CDR3 reads CASSLGQGGRQFS. CDR3 in DNA: TGTGCCAGCAGCCTAGGACAGGGAGGGCGGCAGTTCTCC.

Turning to this clonotype: One end of the junction is discordant with germline, which a read error may explain. Here the CDR3 DNA reads TGTGCCAGAAGCTTCGGGGTCGGAGAGACACAGTACTTC. Protein product: CARSFGVGETQYF. The V call is TRBV11-2, the J call TRBJ2-5, with D maybe TRBD2 (5 bases). The germline gives CDR1 SGHAT, CDR2 FQNNGV. The CDR3 runs to 13 residues.

The V call is TRBV6-2 or TRBV6-3, the J call TRBJ1-2; D gene uncertain. CDR3 length: 13 amino acids. CDR1 is MNHEY, CDR2 SVGEGT, per germline. Trimming pared 10 bases from V and 6 bases from J, leaving 18 bases between. The CDR3 DNA follows: TGTGCCATCAATTACTCGACGGTTAATGGCTACACCTTC. This sequence encodes CAINYSTVNGYTF.

The V and J genes are TRBV6-5 and TRBJ2-4, with 9 bases that match TRBD1. The CDR3 has 17 amino acids. The germline gives CDR1 MNHEY, CDR2 SVGAGI. Trimming took 4 bases from V and 1 from J; bases not matched to a gene: 8. The CDR3 spells CASSSLRQGVAKNIQYF. CDR3 DNA: TGTGCCAGCAGTTCCCTCAGACAGGGGGTGGCCAAAAACATTCAGTACTTC.

Note on this clonotype: Just one base apart from a much larger clone, this may be a read error. The CDR3 carries no conserved terminal phenylalanine or tryptophan, so it likely arises from a read error. The chain employs TRBV4-1 and TRBJ2-7; D may be TRBD1 (6 bases). The CDR3 totals 16 residues. Germline CDR1 and CDR2: MGHRA and YSYEKL. V lost 1 base and J 9 bases, leaving 22 bases between the germline ends. The CDR3 reads CASSQGRPGGRAVQYL. The DNA of the CDR3 is TGCGCCAGCAGCCAAGGCCGACCTGGGGGCAGGGCTGTGCAGTACCTC.

This clonotype has only one observation. Since no conserved phenylalanine or tryptophan closes the CDR3, a read error is the likely cause. V usage is TRBV11-2 and J usage is TRBJ2-1, with D perhaps matching TRBD2 (5 bases). From germline, CDR1 is SGHAT and CDR2 FQNNGV. The CDR3 totals 16 residues. The CDR3 protein is CASSPRLLTTGNEQFI. CDR3 bases: TGTGCTAGCAGCCCCCGGTTATTAACGACGGGAAATGAGCAGTTCATC.

This chain connects TRBV6-1 to TRBJ1-1; D ambiguous. Trimming removed 2 bases at V and 0 bases at J, with 13 bases between. CDR1 is MNHNS and CDR2 is SASEGT in the germline V gene. The CDR3 runs to 16 residues. DNA of the CDR3: TGTGCCAGCAGTGAAACGATTACTCTCATGAACACTGAAGCTTTCTTT. Translated, it gives CASSETITLMNTEAFF.

The rearrangement uses TRBV30 and TRBJ2-3; 8 bases line up with TRBD1. The germline CDR1 and CDR2 sequences are GTSNPN and SVGIG (reference sequence). V trimming: 0 bases; J trimming: 4 bases; junction bases outside the gene matches: 9. The CDR3 extends over 16 amino acids. CDR3 loop: CAWSVENRGQADTQYF. As DNA, the CDR3 is TGTGCCTGGAGTGTCGAAAATCGGGGACAGGCAGATACGCAGTATTTT.

Concerning this clonotype itself: One end of the junction varies from germline; a read error may be responsible. The V call is TRBV11-2, the J call TRBJ2-2, with 10 bases aligning to TRBD1. Germline V gene lookup returns CDR1 SGHAT and CDR2 FQNNGV. This CDR3 comprises 14 residues. As DNA, the CDR3 is TGTGCAGATGGGACAGGGGAAAGCACCGGGGAGCTGTTATTT. Translating it yields CADGTGESTGELLF.

The table lists this clonotype with a few counts. The chain combines TRBV4-1 with TRBJ2-5; perhaps TRBD1 as D (5 bases). The CDR3 is 18 amino acids. The V gene's germline CDR1 is MGHRA and CDR2 YSYEKL. V dropped 4 bases and J dropped 5 bases, with 26 bases sitting between them. CDR3 nucleotides: TGCGCCAGCAGCCCCCTCCTCCAGTGGGGCCGCAGTGGGGAGACCCAGTACTTC. This gives the protein CASSPLLQWGRSGETQYF.

There are a few counts of this clonotype. The chain joins TRBV13 to TRBJ2-7; no clear D. The CDR3 is 17 residues long. V lost 1 base and J 4 bases, leaving 20 bases between the germline ends. Germline V gene lookup returns CDR1 PRHDT and CDR2 FYEKMQ (reference sequence). The CDR3 sequence is CASSLVHPQGIGYEQYF. The CDR3 DNA follows: TGTGCCAGCAGCTTAGTCCATCCACAAGGCATTGGGTACGAGCAGTACTTC.

This clonotype was counted at least ten times. V usage is TRBV4-1 and J usage is TRBJ2-5; no reliable D call. Germline V gives CDR1 MGHRA, CDR2 YSYEKL. Between the trimmed V and J ends, which lost 6 bases and 4 bases, there was a span of 12 bases. The CDR3 is 13 amino acids. Written as DNA, the CDR3 is TGCGCCAGCAGTCCCCTGAGTGGAGAGACCCAGTACTTC. It specifies CASSPLSGETQYF.

On this clonotype: Since the CDR3 does not end with the conserved phenylalanine or tryptophan, this likely comes from a read error. The rearrangement joins TRBV11-2 to TRBJ2-7; a weak D match, TRBD1 (6 bases). The CDR3 sequence is 14 residues long. Germline V gene data show CDR1 as SGHAT and CDR2 as FQNNGV. The CDR3 DNA reads as TGCGCCAGCAGTTCCCCGACAGGCCGGGGAGAGCAGTACCTC. Translated, it gives CASSSPTGRGEQYL.

Of note for this clonotype: An end of the junction does not agree with germline; a read error may underlie this. V usage is TRBV11-2 and J usage is TRBJ2-5; D not certain. CDR3 length: 13 residues. Germline assignment: CDR1 SGHAT and CDR2 FQNNGV. Here the CDR3 DNA reads TGTGCCAGCAACTTATACCAGTTAAAGACCCGGTACTTC. Protein product: CASNLYQLKTRYF.